A selection of T cell receptor beta chains follows, all from one sample in a study of blood T cells in healthy people across ages. Each CDR3 protein gets one entry after TCRdb re-called the 5' RACE reads with MiXCR. The table has roughly 1,700,000 distinct CDR3 sequences, roughly 30% seen once. Sequencing was carried out using blood. The source is a woman aged 25-40 years in good health. CDR3s include the opening cysteine and the closing phenylalanine or tryptophan.

TRBJ2-6,TRBV12-3/TRBV12-4,CASSLKTGGFGANVLTF
TRBJ2-5,TRBV11-2,CASSLDRAKGQYF
TRBJ2-2,TRBV6-1,CASMRWGGRVTGELFF
TRBJ2-3,TRBV4-1,CASSQGVQRGSADTQYF
TRBJ2-5,TRBV5-1,CSSSYDYNEQYF
TRBJ1-1,TRBV7-2,CASSLWDSMNTEAFF
TRBJ2-7,TRBV12-3/TRBV12-4,CASSRQSRYEQYF
TRBJ2-3,TRBV11-2,CASRQLVNTQYF
TRBJ1-1,TRBV7-2,CASSLTLGTGEAFF
TRBJ1-5,TRBV18,CASSPTGQGQPQHF
TRBJ2-5,TRBV12-3/TRBV12-4,CASSPWTSGSETQYF
TRBJ2-3,TRBV14,CASSQNLGSGVPDTQYF
TRBJ2-1,TRBV9,CASSARVAPSSYNEQFF